This TCR beta chain came from a study of blood T cells in healthy people across ages (dated by TCRdb to the mid-2010s). Turning to the overall study: Template switching captured roughly one uniquely barcoded TCR beta cDNA molecule per two T cells in model experiments. The donors were divided into four age groups: young (average around 17 years), middle-aged (almost 40), aged (about 61) and long-lived (roughly 88). To avoid experimental bias, donors of different ages were spread randomly across the sequencing lanes. Using deep sequencing normalized with unique cDNA molecular identifiers, the study measured how TCR beta repertoire diversity changes with age. The study analyzed two additional independent replicas of 1 million unique cDNA reads from the same blood draw for two donors, one aged 18 to 30 and one aged 80 or older.

The study at large found these results: Since profiling was done on bulk unsorted PBMCs, naive and antigen-experienced compartments could not be conclusively compared. Compared with the aged group, more naive CD4+ T cells, fewer expanded clones and increased TCR diversity were shown by the long-lived group, suggesting age selection. A strong correlation was found between observed TCR beta diversity and the percentage of naive T cells measured by flow cytometry. As age increased, observed TCR beta diversity per million T cells dropped in a roughly linear way, and a significant reduction was already evident by age about 40. Because donor CMV infection status was unknown, age-related changes in expanded clonotypes were potentially confounded. Estimates of total diversity based on one million sequenced T cells were regarded as lower bounds and as underestimates.

Library preparation used 5' RACE. The sequencing machine was an Illumina HiSeq 2500. The second PCR ran for roughly 6 to 11 cycles and used a J-beta primer mix along with a sample-barcoded 5' primer. A unique molecular identifier was introduced onto each TCR beta cDNA molecule by a template-switch 5' adaptor carrying 12 random nucleotides. At least 2.5 million CDR3-containing paired-end reads were obtained from each sample. First-strand cDNA synthesis was performed from all RNA using the Mint cDNA synthesis kit, with priming by a TRBC-specific oligonucleotide. Following uracil-DNA glycosylase treatment, all cDNA underwent a first 18-cycle PCR with the universal primers M1SS and BC2_uni_R. Per the authors' processing: Normalization of each sample was performed by random selection of 1 million high-quality reads, each carrying a distinct molecular identifier. Reads sharing molecular identifiers were discarded rather than binned into consensus sequences. CDR3 identification, clonotype clustering and error correction used MiTCR with a Q25 quality threshold and the strictest error-elimination algorithm. A nonparametric unseen species model using Euler transformation provided a lower-bound estimate of total TCR beta diversity. The raw public reads went through TCRdb reprocessing: fastp at Q25, MiXCR clone calling, in-frame beta chains kept. Rows matching on CDR3 protein sequence are summarized as one entry with the most common DNA and genes. For this entry, the V and J calls and clone size follow TCRdb and not the study's own pipeline. The sample includes over a million distinct CDR3 sequences, with roughly 45% observed a single time. The top ten hold approximately 17% of the sample.

V was cut back by 5 bases and J by 8 bases, leaving a gap of 6 bases between them. CDR1 and CDR2, looked up from the germline V gene, are SNHLY and FYNNEI. The CDR3 has 11 amino acids, counting the end cysteine and phenylalanine. Solely the CDR3 DNA is kept, with 33 bases framed from the first base. In this sample, this clonotype turned up once. What antigen it recognizes has not been identified. Base qualities are missing; no much larger clone stands one base away. Systemically healthy Caucasian individuals from Russia, some 38 in total and aged about 6 to 100 years, were included as donors. Each donor gave ten milliliters of peripheral blood, collected into EDTA-treated Vacutainer tubes. Ficoll-Paque density-gradient centrifugation was used to isolate PBMCs, with at least 7 million per sample. Trizol reagent was used to extract total RNA from the PBMCs, yielding at least 6 micrograms per sample. Naive CD45RAhigh/CD27high T cell percentages were measured by flow cytometry on a PBMC aliquot from every donor.

The sample was blood. The chain uses TRBV2 and TRBJ1-4, with the D gene not confidently named. This TCR derives from a woman in her sixties or seventies in good health. The nucleotides are TGTGCCAGCAGTCCGGCCGAAAAACTGTTTTTT. The translation is CASSPAEKLFF.